This T cell receptor (beta chain) was obtained from a study of shared clonotypes between healthy human individuals. Trimming stripped 0 bases from V and 0 bases from J, with 8 bases between. The CDR3 sequence is 15 residues long. Germline loops: CDR1 SGHDN, CDR2 FVKESK. Sequenced by immunoSEQ multiplex PCR; TCRdb stores in-frame clones only, minus some. The profile shows some 1 million clones, about 70% of them singletons. Both subsets, CD45RA+ naive and CD45RA-negative memory, were split from the CD4+ cells. The J gene is TRBJ1-1, the V gene TRBV14; D is unresolved. The specimen was memory CD4+ T cells sorted from blood. Subset specified: CD45RA-negative fraction. The TCR originated in a man younger than 30 in good health. The CDR3 DNA sequence: TGTGCCAGCAGCCAAGAGGGCAGACTGAACACTGAAGCTTTCTTT. Protein product: CASSQEGRLNTEAFF.